The 24 T cell receptor beta chains given below trace back to one sample, sequenced in a study of technical replicates of blood from a few donors. Clones were read by immunoSEQ multiplex PCR, and TCRdb kept only the in-frame ones, dropping some. The top ten clones hold around 0.35% of a sample with 75,000 to 100,000 clones, roughly 96% of them seen once. Source material: T cells isolated from PBMCs. These receptor sequences come from a human donor in good health.

This clone was counted a single time. The chain uses TRBV19 and TRBJ1-2, with no clear D. The CDR3 has 14 residues. Trimming stripped 1 base from V and 6 bases from J, with 12 bases between. The germline CDR1 and CDR2 sequences are LNHDA and SQIVND (reference sequence). CDR3 residues: CASSIGVYFDGYTF. DNA of the CDR3: TGTGCCAGTAGTATAGGCGTTTATTTCGATGGCTACACCTTC.

V gene TRBV5-6 combines with J gene TRBJ1-1; 7 bases are a match to TRBD1. The CDR3 extends over 16 amino acids. Looked up from germline, CDR1 is SGHDT and CDR2 is YYEEEE. J gave up 0 bases and V 3 bases, and 8 bases lay outside the gene matches. The CDR3 region is CASSYTGVGVNTEAFF. The DNA for the CDR3 is TGTGCCAGCAGCTATACAGGGGTAGGCGTGAACACTGAAGCTTTCTTT.

The gene calls are TRBV19 and TRBJ1-2; TRBD1 matches 7 bases. Unmatched junction bases numbered 7, after V lost 7 bases and J lost 8 bases. The germline V gene encodes CDR1 LNHDA and CDR2 SQIVND (reference sequence). There are 12 residues in the CDR3. The CDR3 DNA follows: TGTGCCAGTACCCGACAGGGTGGAGGCTACACCTTC. It translates to CASTRQGGGYTF.

The CDR3 coding sequence is TGTGCCAGCAGTTATCTATTCGGGGGGTCGTTTGAAAAACTGTTTTTT. Its translation: CASSYLFGGSFEKLFF. The chain is built from TRBV6-5 and TRBJ1-4; D might be TRBD1 (5 bases). CDR3 length: 16 residues. V was clipped by 3 bases and J by 7 bases, with 18 bases between them. The V gene's germline CDR1 is MNHEY and CDR2 SVGAGI.

This clone came up once. The chain is built from TRBV7-2 and TRBJ2-7, with TRBD1 matching 8 bases. J gave up 7 bases and V 5 bases, and 13 bases lay outside the gene matches. CDR3 length equals 15 residues. The V gene's germline CDR1 is SGHTA and CDR2 FQGNSA. For the CDR3, the DNA is TGTGCCAGCAGCCCGATTTCCTCAGGGGGCGAGGAGCAGTACTTC. Protein product: CASSPISSGGEEQYF.

This CDR3 is CAIRGTDTQYF. CDR3 nucleotide sequence: TGTGCCATCCGGGGCACAGATACGCAGTATTTT. The rearrangement links TRBV28 to TRBJ2-3; D not certain. Germline CDR1 is MDHEN and CDR2 is SYDVKM. This CDR3 has 11 amino acids. With 10 bases removed from V and 1 base from J, the gap between germline ends came to 6 bases.

The rearrangement links TRBV5-4 to TRBJ2-1; TRBD2 matches 9 bases. The CDR3 covers 14 residues. Trimming removed 2 bases from V and 5 bases from J; junction bases left unmatched: 2. Germline loops: CDR1 SGHNT, CDR2 YYREEE (reference sequence). The DNA of the CDR3 is TGTGCCAGCAGCTTAAGCGGGAGGAACAATGAGCAGTTCTTC. Protein: CASSLSGRNNEQFF.

The CDR3 spells CASSSQATARNTIYF. The CDR3 DNA reads as TGTGCCAGCAGCTCACAAGCGACAGCTAGAAACACCATATATTTT. V and J are TRBV7-2 and TRBJ1-3; D possibly corresponds to TRBD1 (5 bases). The V end lost 4 bases, the J end lost 5 bases, and 15 bases lay between the germline ends. CDR1 and CDR2 (germline): SGHTA, FQGNSA. CDR3 size: 15 residues.

This chain's CDR3 is CASSLTGLNTEAFF. The CDR3 nucleotides read TGTGCCAGCAGCTTGACAGGCCTGAACACTGAAGCTTTCTTT. This chain connects TRBV7-3 to TRBJ1-1; a weak D match, TRBD1 (6 bases). Germline lookup yields CDR1 SGHTA and CDR2 FQGTGA. Trimming took 3 bases from V and 0 from J, leaving 8 bases between them. The CDR3 extends over 14 amino acids. The entire variable domain, with the rest obtained from reference TRBV7-3 and TRBJ1-1, is as follows: GAGVSQTPSNKVTEKGKYVELRCDPISGHTALYWYRQSLGQGPEFLIYFQGTGAADDSGLPNDRFFAVRPEGSVSTLKIQRTERGDSAVYLCASSLTGLNTEAFFGQGTRLTVV.

This clone was observed once. The chain recombines TRBV25-1 with TRBJ1-4; possible D gene TRBD1, 5 bases. Germline V gene data show CDR1 as MGHDK and CDR2 as SYGVNS. The CDR3 is 15 residues long. Trimming left V 4 bases short and J 8 bases short, with 17 bases between. The chain's CDR3 is CASSGLRAFDEKLFF. CDR3 in DNA: TGTGCCAGCAGTGGTCTCAGGGCCTTCGACGAAAAACTGTTTTTT.

The chain couples TRBV7-3 to TRBJ2-2; the D gene is possibly TRBD1 (5 bases). The V end was cut by 4 bases, the J end by 1 base, with 7 bases between. Germline CDR1 reads SGHTA; CDR2 reads FQGTGA. This CDR3 has 14 amino acids. The CDR3 nucleotides read TGTGCCAGCAGCTACCAGGGGAACACCGGGGAGCTGTTTTTT. It translates to CASSYQGNTGELFF.

The chain carries TRBV27 and TRBJ1-1; D is ambiguous. Germline-derived CDR1 and CDR2 are MNHEY and SMNVEV (reference sequence). The V and J ends lost 3 bases and 0 bases respectively, with 11 bases between them. This CDR3 is 15 amino acids long. The CDR3 sequence: CASSLSGYMNTEAFF. The CDR3 DNA reads TGTGCCAGCAGTTTGTCAGGTTACATGAACACTGAAGCTTTCTTT.

J is TRBJ1-2 and V is TRBV23-1, with D perhaps TRBD1 (5 bases). TRBV23-1 is treated as an ORF (open reading frame) with a function not yet certain. This CDR3 region has 17 residues. V was shortened by 4 bases and J by 0 bases, with 18 bases between the two germline ends. The CDR3 sequence is CASSPTEVRAANYGYTF. CDR3 in DNA: TGCGCCAGCAGTCCCACGGAAGTCAGGGCGGCTAACTATGGCTACACCTTC.

V and J are TRBV7-9 and TRBJ1-1, with D perhaps matching TRBD1 (5 bases). The CDR3 extends over 13 amino acids. The V and J ends lost 3 bases and 4 bases respectively, with 9 bases between them. The V gene's germline CDR1 is SEHNR and CDR2 FQNEAQ (reference sequence). The CDR3 here is CASSFGGVTEAFF. The CDR3 DNA reads TGTGCCAGCAGCTTTGGGGGGGTCACTGAAGCTTTCTTT.

The chain uses TRBV7-3 and TRBJ2-1, with D possibly TRBD2 on 6 matching bases. In germline, CDR1 is SGHTA, CDR2 FQGTGA. This CDR3 has 16 amino acids. Trimming left V 5 bases short and J 0 bases short, with 14 bases between. The CDR3: CASSLRLDYSYNEQFF. The CDR3 region has the DNA TGTGCCAGCAGCCTACGACTAGACTACTCCTACAATGAGCAGTTCTTC.

The V call is TRBV27, the J call TRBJ2-3, with 10 bases identical to TRBD1. The CDR3 runs to 16 residues. Germline loops: CDR1 MNHEY, CDR2 SMNVEV (reference sequence). Trimming at V came to 9 bases and at J to 3 bases, leaving 12 bases not matched to a gene. CDR3 DNA sequence: TGTGCCAGTAACCCGAGGGGGACAGGGGTAACAGATACGCAGTATTTT. Translation: CASNPRGTGVTDTQYF.

The V gene is TRBV18, the J gene TRBJ1-5; D is possibly TRBD1 (5 bases). There are 18 residues in the CDR3. V was trimmed by 0 bases and J by 0 bases, leaving 15 bases between them. Germline V gives CDR1 KGHSH, CDR2 LQKENI. CDR3 sequence reads: CASSPPPAREFSNQPQHF. The CDR3 DNA reads as TGTGCCAGCTCACCACCCCCCGCCAGGGAATTTAGCAATCAGCCCCAGCATTTT.

The chain combines TRBV21-1 with TRBJ2-7; whether TRBD2, the table's D call, matches the DNA was not checked. TRBV21-1 is a pseudogene locus. The CDR3 runs 14 residues. The CDR3 DNA reads TGTGCCAGCAGGCTTCGGACTACCTCTAGCGAGCAGTACTTC. This sequence encodes CASRLRTTSSEQYF.

The genes are TRBV28 and TRBJ2-2; TRBD2 aligns across 7 bases. The CDR3 runs 15 residues. V lost 5 bases, J lost 5 bases, and 8 bases stayed unmatched. Germline CDR1 MDHEN, CDR2 SYDVKM. The CDR3 DNA reads as TGTGCCAGCAGTAGACAGCGGGAAGGAACCGGGGAGCTGTTTTTT. Protein sequence: CASSRQREGTGELFF.

The V and J genes are TRBV7-3 and TRBJ2-3, with TRBD2 matching 12 bases. The CDR3 is 16 residues long. With 5 bases clipped from V and 4 bases from J, the junction kept 7 bases outside the gene matches. Germline CDR1 reads SGHTA; CDR2 reads FQGTGA. The CDR3 region has the DNA TGTGCCAGCAGCCCCTCAGGACTAGCGGGACCAGATACGCAGTATTTT. Protein sequence: CASSPSGLAGPDTQYF.

The V gene is TRBV6-5, the J gene TRBJ1-5, with D possibly matching TRBD1 (6 bases). Germline values: CDR1 MNHEY, CDR2 SVGAGI. V lost 5 bases and J 4 bases, leaving 9 bases between the germline ends. This CDR3 is built from 13 residues. In DNA, the CDR3 is TGTGCCAGCAGTAAGGACAGAAATCAGCCCCAGCATTTT. Amino acid sequence: CASSKDRNQPQHF.

The J gene is TRBJ2-5, the V gene TRBV29-1; TRBD2 matches 7 bases. CDR1 and CDR2 (germline): SQVTM, ANQGSEA. The CDR3 has 14 residues. V lost 3 bases and J lost 5; bases outside the gene matches: 9. CDR3 bases: TGCAGCGTTGATGGTAACGCGGGAGCGGAGACCCAGTACTTC. Its translation is CSVDGNAGAETQYF.

CDR3 region: CASSYSSGTGESPLHF. In DNA, the CDR3 is TGTGCCAGCAGTTACTCGAGCGGGACAGGGGAGTCACCCCTCCACTTT. The chain combines TRBV6-5 with TRBJ1-6; TRBD1 agrees at 10 bases. There are 16 residues in the CDR3. The ends lost 0 bases at V and 10 bases at J; junction bases unmatched: 6. Per the germline V gene, CDR1 is MNHEY and CDR2 is SVGAGI.

The CDR3 protein is CASSQDWGYTF. Written as DNA, the CDR3 is TGTGCCAGCAGCCAAGACTGGGGCTACACCTTC. The chain has TRBV7-9 and TRBJ1-2; no definite D call. The CDR3 spans 11 residues. Germline lookup yields CDR1 SEHNR and CDR2 FQNEAQ (reference sequence). V was shortened by 5 bases and J by 8 bases, with 9 bases between the two germline ends.